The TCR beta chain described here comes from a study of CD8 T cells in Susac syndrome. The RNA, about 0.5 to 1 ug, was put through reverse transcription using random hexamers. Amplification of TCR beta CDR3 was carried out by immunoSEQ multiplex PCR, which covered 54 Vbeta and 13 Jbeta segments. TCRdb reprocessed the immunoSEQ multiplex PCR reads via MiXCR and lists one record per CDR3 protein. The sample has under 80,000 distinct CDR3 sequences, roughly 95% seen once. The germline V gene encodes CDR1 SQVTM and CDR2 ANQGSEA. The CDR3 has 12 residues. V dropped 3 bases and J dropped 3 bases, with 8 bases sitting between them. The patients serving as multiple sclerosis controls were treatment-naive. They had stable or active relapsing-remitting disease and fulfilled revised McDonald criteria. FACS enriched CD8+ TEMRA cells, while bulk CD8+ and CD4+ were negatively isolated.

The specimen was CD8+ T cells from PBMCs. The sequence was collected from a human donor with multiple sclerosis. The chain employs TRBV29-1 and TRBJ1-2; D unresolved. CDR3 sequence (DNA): TGCAGCGTTGATAGTGTTGACTATGGCTACACCTTC. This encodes CSVDSVDYGYTF.